These T cell receptor beta chains were read from a single sample in a study of cytomegalovirus exposure and HLA in healthy donors. Here immunoSEQ multiplex PCR was the method, and the copy in TCRdb shows in-frame clones only, minus some. The top ten hold roughly 8% of the sample, which has some 100,000 clones, 73% seen once. Sequences were obtained from PBMCs. These receptors all stem from a man in his forties or fifties in good health and CMV-seronegative. The CDR3 runs from the conserved cysteine through the conserved F or W. The D gene is left open where the match is weak. Size tells how often a clone was seen (once, few, many) or the class of an expanded clone, and some rows leave it out.

D gene,J gene,V gene,clone size,CDR3 protein,CDR3 DNA
-,TRBJ1-1,TRBV6-4,few,CASSETGSTEAFF,TGTGCCAGCAGCGAAACAGGGAGCACTGAAGCTTTCTTT
-,TRBJ2-7,TRBV4-2,few,CASSQDLSRGQGEQYF,TGTGCCAGCAGCCAAGATCTTTCCAGGGGCCAGGGAGAGCAGTACTTC
-,TRBJ2-1,TRBV28,-,CASSLAGAVDKGQFF,TGTGCCAGCAGTTTAGCGGGGGCCGTCGATAAAGGGCAGTTCTTC
-,TRBJ1-5,TRBV5-1,few,CASSLEPAGAGQPQHF,TGCGCCAGCAGCTTGGAGCCGGCAGGGGCTGGTCAGCCCCAGCATTTT
TRBD2,TRBJ2-7,TRBV29-1,-,CSARGWGAYEQYF,TGCAGCGCGCGGGGGTGGGGGGCCTACGAGCAGTACTTC
TRBD1,TRBJ2-7,TRBV6-5,-,CASLPTGSNEQYF,TGTGCCAGCCTACCGACAGGGAGCAACGAGCAGTACTTC
-,TRBJ1-1,TRBV28,-,CASGLSRNTEAFF,TGTGCCAGCGGGCTATCGAGGAACACTGAAGCTTTCTTT
TRBD1,TRBJ2-1,TRBV29-1,-,CSVGQGSEQFF,TGCAGCGTGGGACAGGGAAGTGAGCAGTTCTTC
TRBD1,TRBJ1-5,TRBV27,-,CASSLRGRGNQPQHF,TGTGCCAGCAGTCTCAGGGGGAGAGGCAATCAGCCCCAGCATTTT
TRBD1,TRBJ2-7,TRBV4-1,-,CASSHPQGGTGTYEQYF,TGCGCCAGCAGCCATCCCCAGGGCGGGACAGGGACCTACGAGCAGTACTTC
-,TRBJ1-6,TRBV4-3,-,CASSTGIGASPLHF,TGCGCCAGCAGCACAGGAATCGGAGCTTCACCCCTCCACTTT
-,TRBJ1-4,TRBV19,few,CASSMLLGQVNEKLFF,TGTGCCAGTAGTATGTTACTTGGGCAGGTTAATGAAAAACTGTTTTTT
TRBD2,TRBJ2-1,TRBV9,-,CASSVGSGGLLYNEQFF,TGTGCCAGCAGCGTAGGTAGCGGGGGGCTTCTCTACAATGAGCAGTTCTTC
-,TRBJ2-7,TRBV11-2,few,CASSLAEGGSTYEQYF,TGTGCCAGCAGCTTAGCTGAAGGGGGATCCACCTACGAGCAGTACTTC
TRBD2,TRBJ2-7,TRBV5-1,-,CASSEGPSGGEQYF,TGCGCCAGCAGCGAAGGGCCTAGCGGTGGTGAGCAGTACTTC
TRBD1,TRBJ2-3,TRBV5-1,-,CASSLYGAGQGADTQYF,TGCGCCAGCAGCTTGTATGGGGCGGGACAGGGAGCAGATACGCAGTATTTT
TRBD1,TRBJ2-3,TRBV30,few,CAWSLGGQADTDTQYF,TGTGCCTGGAGTTTAGGCGGACAGGCAGACACAGATACGCAGTATTTT
-,TRBJ1-5,TRBV4-3,once,CASSQDRSATIQHF,TGCGCCAGCAGCCAAGATAGATCCGCCACTATCCAGCATTTT
-,TRBJ1-3,TRBV19,-,CASRGSGGNTIYF,TGTGCCAGCCGGGGCAGCGGGGGAAACACCATATATTTT
TRBD1,TRBJ2-3,TRBV4-1,-,CASSTGQVTDTQYF,TGCGCCAGCAGCACTGGACAGGTCACAGATACGCAGTATTTT
-,TRBJ2-5,TRBV7-8,-,CASSRRDRQETQYF,TGTGCCAGCAGCAGGCGGGACAGACAAGAGACCCAGTACTTC
-,TRBJ2-1,TRBV19,-,CASQTAATGNNYNEQFF,TGTGCCAGCCAAACCGCCGCGACAGGCAATAACTACAATGAGCAGTTCTTC
-,TRBJ1-6,TRBV5-4,-,CASSSAGPRSRGDNSPLHF,TGTGCCAGCAGCTCCGCGGGGCCCCGAAGCCGGGGGGATAATTCACCCCTCCACTTT
-,TRBJ1-3,TRBV9,few,CASSRSPGPGGPGNTIYF,TGTGCCAGCAGCCGTTCCCCGGGGCCGGGGGGGCCTGGAAACACCATATATTTT
-,TRBJ1-2,TRBV11-2,-,CASSLGAGGGRIGYGYTF,TGTGCCAGCAGCTTAGGGGCCGGCGGGGGGCGAATAGGGTATGGCTACACCTTC
-,TRBJ2-7,TRBV2,-,CASSERYEQYF,TGTGCCAGCAGTGAACGGTACGAGCAGTACTTC
TRBD2,TRBJ2-5,TRBV4-3,-,CASSQNAGGVAETQYF,TGCGCCAGCAGCCAGAATGCGGGGGGGGTAGCAGAGACCCAGTACTTC
-,TRBJ1-1,TRBV14,few,CASSQLQVNTEAFF,TGTGCCAGCAGCCAATTACAGGTGAACACTGAAGCTTTCTTT
-,TRBJ1-2,TRBV25-1,-,CASSELIRVGYGYTF,TGTGCCAGCAGTGAATTAATCAGGGTAGGGTATGGCTACACCTTC
-,TRBJ2-7,TRBV9,-,CASSVSLESEQYF,TGTGCCAGCAGCGTAAGTCTGGAAAGCGAGCAGTACTTC
-,TRBJ2-5,TRBV4-3,few,CASSQALGVGETQYF,TGCGCCAGCAGCCAAGCTCTCGGGGTGGGAGAGACCCAGTACTTC
-,TRBJ2-5,TRBV4-2,few,CASSQDGGRIQETQYF,TGTGCCAGCAGCCAAGATGGAGGTCGGATCCAAGAGACCCAGTACTTC
TRBD1,TRBJ1-1,TRBV5-1,-,CAGSLGSRGQNTEAFF,TGCGCCGGCAGCTTGGGGTCCAGGGGGCAGAACACTGAAGCTTTCTTT
-,TRBJ2-1,TRBV2,-,CAGSEAAGYSEQFF,TGTGCCGGCAGTGAAGCGGCAGGGTACTCTGAGCAGTTCTTC
TRBD1,TRBJ1-1,TRBV19,-,CASSIDKTGANTEAFF,TGTGCCAGTAGTATAGACAAGACAGGGGCCAACACTGAAGCTTTCTTT